This T cell receptor (beta chain) was sequenced during a study of cytomegalovirus exposure and HLA in healthy donors. Study-level findings and limits: According to reports, the classifier identified cytomegalovirus status with high specificity and sensitivity.

Per the germline V gene, CDR1 is SGHDT and CDR2 is YYEEEE. This CDR3 is 16 amino acids long. V was shortened by 4 bases and J by 2 bases, with 13 bases between the two germline ends. The protocol was immunoSEQ multiplex PCR, while the TCRdb copy is restricted to in-frame clones and leaves out a portion. This sample has roughly 200,000 clones, with more than 75% found just once. With respect to this clone: Antigen unknown.

This receptor was identified in a man aged 25-40 years in good health and CMV-seropositive. Specimen: PBMCs. This chain connects TRBV5-6 to TRBJ2-6; D is perhaps TRBD2 (5 bases). The CDR3 DNA follows: TGTGCCAGCAGCCCCCCCGGACTCACTGGGGCCAACGTCCTGACTTTC. Protein: CASSPPGLTGANVLTF.